This T cell receptor beta chain originates from a study of OX40 agonist ivuxolimab in advanced cancers. For the study at large: The treatment was a fully human IgG2 OX40 agonist, ivuxolimab. Hepatocellular carcinoma, melanoma, renal cell or head and neck cancer occurred in dose-escalation patients. Notes on the study in general: There was clonal expansion of CD4+ and CD8+ blood T cells by week 6 at 0.1 to 3.0 mg/kg. Some nonresponders additionally presented with little normalized T-cell clonal expansion.

Sequencing used immunoSEQ multiplex PCR; TCRdb keeps in-frame clones, though not all of them. The sample lists roughly 63,000 clones; roughly 87% were seen once. About this clone: Its antigen is still unknown.

The CDR3 has 18 residues. The V end lost 7 bases, the J end lost 0 bases, and 22 bases lay between the germline ends. Per the germline V gene, CDR1 is LNHDA and CDR2 is SQIVND (reference sequence). The V and J genes are TRBV19 and TRBJ1-5; D ambiguous. Sequences were derived from CD4+ or CD8+ T cells sorted from blood, sampled in a trial of the OX40 agonist ivuxolimab. This clonotype originated in an adult with an advanced solid tumor such as melanoma, head and neck, liver or kidney cancer. The DNA for the CDR3 is TGTGCCAGTATGGCGGGCACTGAATTACCCTATAGCAATCAGCCCCAGCATTTT. Translated, it gives CASMAGTELPYSNQPQHF. The whole variable domain, remainder taken from reference TRBV19 and TRBJ1-5, is DGGITQSPKYLFRKEGQNVTLSCEQNLNHDAMYWYRQDPGQGLRLIYYSQIVNDFQKGDIAEGYSVSREKKESFPLTVTSAQKNPTAFYLCASMAGTELPYSNQPQHFGDGTRLSIL.